This entry lists 20 T cell receptor beta chains sequenced from one sample in a study of response to subunit inactivated influenza vaccine. In TCRdb, the RT-PCR reads were re-called with MiXCR into one record per CDR3 protein. The table records 530,000 or so distinct CDR3 sequences, 25% of them present only once. Sequenced here: CD4+ T cells sorted from PBMCs, sampled more than 4 days after vaccination. All receptors come from a man aged 50 to 59 who received an inactivated influenza vaccine.

This clonotype was observed a handful of times. The V call is TRBV7-8, the J call TRBJ1-1, with D perhaps TRBD1 (5 bases). The V and J ends lost 3 bases and 1 base respectively, with 15 bases between them. Germline-derived CDR1 and CDR2 are SGHVS and FQNEAQ. The CDR3 is 16 residues long. For the CDR3, the DNA is TGTGCCAGCAGCTTTGCAGGGTTGGGCGGGAACACTGAAGCTTTCTTT. This codes for CASSFAGLGGNTEAFF.

The V call is TRBV20-1, the J call TRBJ2-7, with a tentative D call TRBD2 (7 bases). Germline CDR1 reads DFQATT; CDR2 reads SNEGSKA (reference sequence). The CDR3 is 14 amino acids. Deletions cut 2 bases from V and 4 bases from J, with 15 bases between. The CDR3 loop is CSARHRGARYEQYF. CDR3 nucleotides: TGCAGTGCTAGACACCGGGGGGCCAGGTACGAGCAGTACTTC.

This chain uses TRBV6-1 with TRBJ2-2; 12 positions agree with TRBD2. The CDR3 length is 17 residues. The V gene end was trimmed by 7 bases and the J gene end by 6 bases; junction bases not matched to a gene: 12. Germline CDR1 is MNHNS and CDR2 is SASEGT. The CDR3 spells CASTGLAGSILAGELFF. The CDR3 region has the DNA TGTGCCAGCACCGGACTAGCGGGATCAATTTTAGCCGGGGAGCTGTTTTTT.

This clonotype was recorded a few times. This chain joins TRBV7-2 and TRBJ1-6; no clear D. The V gene's germline CDR1 is SGHTA and CDR2 FQGNSA. The CDR3 has 14 amino acids. Between the trimmed V and J ends, which lost 4 bases and 14 bases, there was a span of 18 bases. The CDR3 loop reads CASSSHAGSGTLHF. CDR3 DNA sequence: TGTGCCAGCAGCTCCCACGCGGGTTCTGGCACCCTCCACTTT.

The gene calls are TRBV10-3 and TRBJ2-1; 8 nucleotides agree with TRBD2. Trimming at V came to 7 bases and at J to 6 bases, leaving 8 bases not matched to a gene. Germline CDR1 and CDR2: ENHRY and SYGVKD. The CDR3 is 14 amino acids. The CDR3 nucleotides are TGTGCCATCACCCCGGGGGGGGGCGGCAATGAGCAGTTCTTC. Protein sequence: CAITPGGGGNEQFF.

In this sample, this clonotype turned up a few times. The rearrangement uses TRBV11-2 and TRBJ2-7, with TRBD2 identical over 8 bases. Unmatched junction bases numbered 10, after V lost 6 bases and J lost 3 bases. The CDR3 runs to 15 residues. Germline V gives CDR1 SGHAT, CDR2 FQNNGV. This CDR3 is CASRGVSGNHYEQYF. The CDR3, as DNA: TGTGCCAGCAGGGGGGTTAGCGGGAACCACTACGAGCAGTACTTC.

This clonotype was picked up a small number of times. J is TRBJ1-1 and V is TRBV3-1; 7 nucleotides align to TRBD1. The CDR3 sequence is 14 residues long. Germline lookup yields CDR1 LGHDT and CDR2 YNNKEL (reference sequence). V shed 1 base, J shed 5 bases, and the junction held 4 bases outside the gene matches. CDR3 sequence (DNA): TGTGCCAGCAGCCAAGCCTCACAGGGGACTGAAGCTTTCTTT. Protein sequence: CASSQASQGTEAFF.

The V gene is TRBV7-2, the J gene TRBJ2-7, with D possibly matching TRBD2 (6 bases). The V end was cut by 3 bases, the J end by 7 bases, with 16 bases between. The CDR3 totals 14 residues. Germline lookup yields CDR1 SGHTA and CDR2 FQGNSA. The CDR3 loop reads CASSLNSVAGEQYF. CDR3 sequence (DNA): TGTGCCAGCAGCTTGAACTCTGTGGCGGGAGAGCAGTACTTC.

This clonotype was counted only a few times. The V and J genes are TRBV12-3 or TRBV12-4 and TRBJ2-1, with a possible D match to TRBD2 (6 bases). The CDR3 is made up of 15 amino acids. The germline V and J ends were trimmed by 5 bases and 7 bases, with 18 bases remaining between them. The CDR3 DNA reads TGTGCCAGCAGTCCTGGGACTGACCCCGTGAATGAGCAGTTCTTC. This gives the protein CASSPGTDPVNEQFF.

A few counts support this clonotype. DNA of the CDR3: TGTGCCAGCAGTTTTGGGCGGTTTAACACTGAAGCTTTCTTT. Protein sequence: CASSFGRFNTEAFF. This chain joins TRBV12-3 or TRBV12-4 and TRBJ1-1; D gene uncertain. This CDR3 has 14 residues. Trimming removed 3 bases from V and 2 bases from J, with 10 bases in between.

This clonotype has a handful of counts. The rearrangement links TRBV15 to TRBJ1-5; D remains ambiguous. Trimming stripped 0 bases from V and 0 bases from J, with 9 bases between. Germline V gives CDR1 LNHNV, CDR2 YYDKDF (reference sequence). The CDR3 totals 16 residues. This CDR3 is CATSREGPYSNQPQHF. Written as DNA, the CDR3 is TGTGCCACCAGCAGAGAAGGTCCTTATAGCAATCAGCCCCAGCATTTT.

This clonotype was observed at least ten times. This chain uses TRBV12-3 or TRBV12-4 with TRBJ1-4, with D perhaps TRBD1 (6 bases). Trimming pared 5 bases from V and 6 bases from J, leaving 10 bases between. CDR3 size: 13 residues. CDR3 sequence reads: CASSPRTDEKLFF. In DNA, the CDR3 is TGTGCCAGCAGTCCACGGACAGATGAAAAACTGTTTTTT.

The genes are TRBV21-1 and TRBJ2-4; the table's TRBD2 call for D was not verified on the DNA. TRBV21-1 is a listed pseudogene. The CDR3 is made up of 17 amino acids. CDR3 loop: CASSKDEGARAKNIQYF. CDR3 DNA: TGTGCCAGCAGCAAAGATGAAGGGGCCCGAGCCAAAAACATTCAGTACTTC.

This clonotype has a handful of counts. The gene calls are TRBV20-1 and TRBJ2-7; a possible D gene is TRBD2 (5 bases). Trimming took off 1 base at V and 6 bases at J, with 16 bases between the two ends. This CDR3 spans 14 amino acids. Germline CDR1 reads DFQATT; CDR2 reads SNEGSKA (reference sequence). The CDR3 protein is CSARGPGTRGEQYF. Written as DNA, the CDR3 is TGCAGTGCTAGAGGTCCCGGAACCCGGGGCGAGCAGTACTTC.

This clonotype was recorded a few times. CDR3 bases: TGTGCCACCAGCCCTCAGGGTAGGGGCTCTGGGGCCAACGTCCTGACTTTC. Protein: CATSPQGRGSGANVLTF. This chain links TRBV24-1 with TRBJ2-6; D is perhaps TRBD1 (5 bases). Trimming took off 7 bases at V and 0 bases at J, with 15 bases between the two ends. The germline V gene encodes CDR1 KGHDR and CDR2 SFDVKD. This CDR3 spans 17 amino acids.

This clonotype was found a few times. The V gene is TRBV9, the J gene TRBJ2-1, with 8 bases fitting TRBD1. Germline V CDR1 and CDR2: SGDLS, YYNGEE. Trimming cost V 3 bases and J 7 bases; bases outside gene matches: 6. The CDR3 contains 14 residues. CDR3 in amino acids: CASSAQGARNEQFF. In DNA form, the CDR3 reads TGTGCCAGCAGCGCCCAGGGGGCGCGGAATGAGCAGTTCTTC.

Turning to this clonotype: It may be a read error: a sequence one base away is much more abundant. The chain couples TRBV7-2 to TRBJ1-2; D possibly corresponds to TRBD1 (6 bases). Germline CDR1 is SGHTA and CDR2 is FQGNSA. There are 15 residues in the CDR3. Here the CDR3 reads CARSLGTGSNYGYTF. CDR3 sequence (DNA): TGTGCCAGGAGCTTAGGAACAGGGAGTAACTATGGCTACACCTTC.

This clonotype was counted ten times or more. The gene calls are TRBV12-3 or TRBV12-4 and TRBJ2-1; 14 bases align to TRBD2. V gave up 3 bases and J gave up 9 bases; unmatched junction bases: 7. The CDR3 extends over 16 amino acids. CDR3 amino acids: CASSFAGTSGSPEQFF. CDR3 in DNA: TGTGCCAGCAGTTTCGCCGGGACTAGCGGGAGCCCTGAGCAGTTCTTC.

This chain joins TRBV20-1 and TRBJ2-2; the match to TRBD2 covers 10 bases. The CDR3 contains 15 residues. CDR1 DFQATT and CDR2 SNEGSKA come from the germline V gene (reference sequence). J was trimmed by 5 bases and V by 5 bases; bases with no gene match: 8. CDR3 DNA: TGCAGTGCTCCCGTAGCGGGAGGTAGAACCGGGGAGCTGTTTTTT. Translated: CSAPVAGGRTGELFF.

The CDR3 reads CASSLGSGSRETQYF. In DNA form, the CDR3 reads TGTGCCAGCAGCTTGGGTAGCGGGAGTCGAGAGACCCAGTACTTC. The chain uses TRBV5-4 and TRBJ2-5, with TRBD2 matching 9 bases. The germline gives CDR1 SGHNT, CDR2 YYREEE (reference sequence). The CDR3 covers 15 residues. V shed 0 bases, J shed 4 bases, and the junction held 4 bases outside the gene matches.